This T cell receptor beta chain stems from a study of shared clonotypes between healthy human individuals. Study outcomes and limitations: Roughly 4.7% was the fraction of naive CD4 clonotypes found shared across a few donors. Large depth notwithstanding, sorted-subset sequencing proved incomplete by rarefaction.

Profiling relied on immunoSEQ multiplex PCR, and the TCRdb table lists in-frame clones only, not all of them. The sample shows 2,500,000 or so clones, approximately 93% of them seen only once. A remark on this clone: No antigen is known for it.

V was pared by 7 bases and J by 2 bases, with 8 bases of the junction left unmatched. This CDR3 contains 15 residues. The germline gives CDR1 MDHEN, CDR2 SYDVKM. The gene calls are TRBV28 and TRBJ1-5; the match to TRBD1 covers 7 bases. This receptor was identified in a young man in good health. Some clones in this sample may be carry-over from other donors' samples. The source material was naive CD4+ T cells from PBMCs. Noted subset: CD45RA+ positively selected. In DNA, the CDR3 is TGTGCCAGCACCCAGGGGGGGAGTGGCAATCAGCCCCAGCATTTT. It translates to CASTQGGSGNQPQHF.